The entry below gives a single TCR beta chain sequence along with its context. Germline V lookup: CDR1 MDHEN, CDR2 SYDVKM. The CDR3 is 15 residues long. V was pared by 5 bases and J by 2 bases, with 14 bases between. This specimen comes from a study of Ad26.COV2.S vaccination and SARS-CoV-2 variants. The protocol was immunoSEQ multiplex PCR, while the TCRdb copy is restricted to in-frame clones and leaves out a portion. The sample lists roughly 180,000 clones, around 88% seen once, with around 6.1% in the top ten. The input for sequencing was peripheral blood, taken after recovery from COVID-19. The genes are TRBV28 and TRBJ2-3, with a weak D call TRBD2 (6 bases). The sequence derives from a human donor who had recovered from COVID-19. DNA of the CDR3: TGTGCCAGCAGTCCAACACCGGGGGTCACAGATACGCAGTATTTT. This gives the protein CASSPTPGVTDTQYF.